Presented here are 18 T cell receptor beta chains from one specimen sequenced in a study of shared clonotypes between healthy human individuals. Using immunoSEQ multiplex PCR, the repertoire was profiled, and TCRdb retains in-frame clones only, with some absent. The repertoire includes 520,000 or so clones, 79% of them detected once, and 10% to 15% sits in the top ten. The source material was PBMCs. The origin of the receptors is a woman between 40 and 55 years old in good health. Some clones in this sample may be carry-over from other donors' samples.

The chain recombines TRBV29-1 with TRBJ1-2; D gene unclear. The CDR3 covers 12 residues. Germline values: CDR1 SQVTM, CDR2 ANQGSEA. Trimming cost V 6 bases and J 4 bases, with 12 bases left between them. The CDR3 spells CSVTVGSYGYTF. In nucleotides, the CDR3 is TGCAGCGTCACCGTAGGGTCCTATGGCTACACCTTC.

This rearrangement joins TRBV7-8 to TRBJ2-1, with TRBD2 identical over 13 bases. The germline V gene encodes CDR1 SGHVS and CDR2 FQNEAQ. The CDR3 is made up of 15 amino acids. Trimming at V came to 6 bases and at J to 8 bases, leaving 7 bases not matched to a gene. DNA of the CDR3: TGTGCCAGCAGTACGCGGACTAGCGGGAGCGATGAGCAGTTCTTC. Translated: CASSTRTSGSDEQFF.

This clone was seen more than once but under ten times. The chain has TRBV18 and TRBJ1-1, with a tentative D call TRBD1 (5 bases). Trimming took 1 base from V and 5 from J, leaving 14 bases between them. This CDR3 region has 15 residues. Germline CDR1 and CDR2: KGHSH and LQKENI. The chain's CDR3 is CASSPRVGRETEAFF. The CDR3 nucleotides are TGTGCCAGCTCACCACGGGTCGGCAGGGAAACTGAAGCTTTCTTT.

V and J are TRBV25-1 and TRBJ2-6; tentative D call: TRBD1 (5 bases). CDR3 length: 16 amino acids. Trimming took 3 bases from V and 2 from J, leaving 11 bases between them. From germline, CDR1 is MGHDK and CDR2 SYGVNS. Here the CDR3 DNA reads TGTGCCAGCAGTGACCCGACAGATCCTGGGGCCAACGTCCTGACTTTC. Translation gives CASSDPTDPGANVLTF.

This chain links TRBV9 with TRBJ1-1; TRBD1 aligns across 8 bases. J was trimmed by 3 bases and V by 0 bases; bases with no gene match: 10. Germline V gene lookup returns CDR1 SGDLS and CDR2 YYNGEE. The CDR3 loop spans 17 amino acids. CDR3 sequence reads: CASSVGPGGAGDTEAFF. CDR3 in DNA: TGTGCCAGCAGCGTAGGGCCAGGGGGCGCCGGGGACACTGAAGCTTTCTTT. The variable domain in full, with the rest retrieved from reference TRBV9 and TRBJ1-1, is DSGVTQTPKHLITATGQRVTLRCSPRSGDLSVYWYQQSLDQGLQFLIQYYNGEERAKGNILERFSAQQFPDLHSELNLSSLELGDSALYFCASSVGPGGAGDTEAFFGQGTRLTVV.

The rearrangement links TRBV25-1 to TRBJ2-5; TRBD2 matches at 8 bases. Germline-derived CDR1 and CDR2 are MGHDK and SYGVNS. With V trimmed by 5 bases and J by 7 bases, 6 bases remained unmatched. The CDR3 spans 13 residues. The CDR3 coding sequence is TGTGCCAGCAGTCCCAGCGGGAGACGGACCCAGTACTTC. Translating it yields CASSPSGRRTQYF.

The genes are TRBV5-3 and TRBJ2-2, with D perhaps TRBD2 (6 bases). TRBV5-3 is designated an ORF whose function remains uncertain. The CDR3 runs 17 residues. The germline V and J ends were trimmed by 4 bases and 4 bases, with 20 bases remaining between them. This CDR3 reads CARSKPHGRMSTGELFF. CDR3 nucleotides: TGTGCCAGAAGCAAGCCTCATGGGAGGATGAGCACCGGGGAGCTGTTTTTT.

CDR3 in DNA: TGTGCCACGAGACCTCGGACAGGGGTGGGAGAGACCCAGTACTTC. Translation gives CATRPRTGVGETQYF. The rearrangement links TRBV15 to TRBJ2-5; TRBD1 agrees at 9 bases. This CDR3 region has 15 residues. V trimming: 9 bases; J trimming: 4 bases; junction bases outside the gene matches: 12. The germline V gene has CDR1 LNHNV and CDR2 YYDKDF (reference sequence).

The table lists this clone with a few counts. The chain employs TRBV19 and TRBJ2-6, with D possibly matching TRBD1 (6 bases). Germline V gives CDR1 LNHDA, CDR2 SQIVND (reference sequence). V lost 3 bases, J lost 3 bases, and 9 bases lay in between. The CDR3 sequence is 15 residues long. For the CDR3, the DNA is TGTGCCAGTAGTATCAGGGGTGGTGGGGCCAACGTCCTGACTTTC. Translating gives CASSIRGGGANVLTF.

CDR3 nucleotide sequence: TGTGCCAGCAGGGCGACTAGCGGGAGATCCGAGCAGTACTTC. Its protein product is CASRATSGRSEQYF. The chain uses TRBV2 and TRBJ2-7; the match to TRBD2 covers 12 bases. The CDR3 has 14 residues. Germline CDR1 is SNHLY and CDR2 is FYNNEI. With 6 bases clipped from V and 6 bases from J, the junction kept 6 bases outside the gene matches.

The V call is TRBV5-4, the J call TRBJ2-5, with D possibly being TRBD2 (5 bases). This CDR3 region has 14 residues. Germline V CDR1 and CDR2: SGHNT, YYREEE (reference sequence). V was shortened by 6 bases and J by 2 bases, with 14 bases between the two germline ends. This CDR3 is CASIPDLGQETQYF. The CDR3 coding sequence is TGTGCCAGCATCCCGGACTTGGGGCAAGAGACCCAGTACTTC.

The rearrangement links TRBV9 to TRBJ1-2; D not resolved. The V gene lost 4 bases and the J gene lost 2 bases, with 3 bases spanning the gap. This CDR3 contains 11 residues. Germline loops: CDR1 SGDLS, CDR2 YYNGEE. The CDR3 DNA reads as TGTGCCAGCAGCACGAACTATGGCTACACCTTC. This sequence encodes CASSTNYGYTF. Together with reference TRBV9 and TRBJ1-2, the CDR3 gives the full variable domain: DSGVTQTPKHLITATGQRVTLRCSPRSGDLSVYWYQQSLDQGLQFLIQYYNGEERAKGNILERFSAQQFPDLHSELNLSSLELGDSALYFCASSTNYGYTFGSGTRLTVV.

The CDR3 DNA reads TGTGCCAGCAGTTACTCTAGCGGGAGTGAAAATGAGCAGTTCTTC. This translates into CASSYSSGSENEQFF. V is TRBV6-6 and J is TRBJ2-1, with 9 bases matching TRBD2. Germline-derived CDR1 and CDR2 are MNHNY and SVGAGI (reference sequence). Trimming took 0 bases from V and 7 from J; bases not matched to a gene: 4. This CDR3 has 15 residues.

This clone was found a few times. The chain couples TRBV19 to TRBJ2-7; 9 bases line up with TRBD1. Germline CDR1 reads LNHDA; CDR2 reads SQIVND (reference sequence). CDR3 length equals 11 residues. The ends lost 8 bases at V and 6 bases at J; junction bases unmatched: 2. CDR3 residues: CASGQGLEQYF. The CDR3 DNA reads TGTGCCAGTGGACAGGGGCTCGAGCAGTACTTC.

This chain joins TRBV4-2 and TRBJ2-7, with D perhaps being TRBD1 or TRBD2 (5 bases each). The CDR3 totals 14 residues. V shed 4 bases and J shed 6 bases, with 16 bases lying between them. The germline gives CDR1 LGHNA, CDR2 YNFKEQ. In DNA form, the CDR3 reads TGTGCCAGCAGCCTGCTGCCCGAGGGACCCGAGCAGTACTTC. Protein: CASSLLPEGPEQYF.

The chain couples TRBV25-1 to TRBJ2-2, with 8 nucleotides matching TRBD1. Germline V gives CDR1 MGHDK, CDR2 SYGVNS. This CDR3 has 16 residues. V was clipped by 9 bases and J by 1 base; unmatched bases: 10. The CDR3 DNA follows: TGTGCCAGTAGACAGGGGAACGTGTGGAACACCGGGGAGCTGTTTTTT. Encoded protein: CASRQGNVWNTGELFF.

The chain links TRBV7-6 to TRBJ2-7, with 11 bases lining up with TRBD1. Germline lookup yields CDR1 SGHVS and CDR2 FNYEAQ. The J segment lost 6 bases and the V segment lost 5 bases, leaving 3 bases of the junction unmatched. CDR3 size: 13 residues. CDR3 DNA: TGTGCCAGCAGCCCGGGACAGGGGGGCGAGCAGTACTTC. Its protein product is CASSPGQGGEQYF. Full variable domain (outside the CDR3, taken from reference TRBV7-6 and TRBJ2-7): GAGVSQSPRYKVTKRGQDVALRCDPISGHVSLYWYRQALGQGPEFLTYFNYEAQQDKSGLPNDRFSAERPEGSISTLTIQRTEQRDSAMYRCASSPGQGGEQYFGPGTRLTVT.

In this sample, this clone turned up a few times. The chain recombines TRBV2 with TRBJ2-3; TRBD2 is a possible D gene (6 bases). V lost 8 bases and J lost 2, with 11 bases in between. The CDR3 has 13 residues. Per the germline V gene, CDR1 is SNHLY and CDR2 is FYNNEI. The DNA of the CDR3 is TGTGCCAGCCTCCGGGACTTCACAGATACGCAGTATTTT. It codes for CASLRDFTDTQYF.